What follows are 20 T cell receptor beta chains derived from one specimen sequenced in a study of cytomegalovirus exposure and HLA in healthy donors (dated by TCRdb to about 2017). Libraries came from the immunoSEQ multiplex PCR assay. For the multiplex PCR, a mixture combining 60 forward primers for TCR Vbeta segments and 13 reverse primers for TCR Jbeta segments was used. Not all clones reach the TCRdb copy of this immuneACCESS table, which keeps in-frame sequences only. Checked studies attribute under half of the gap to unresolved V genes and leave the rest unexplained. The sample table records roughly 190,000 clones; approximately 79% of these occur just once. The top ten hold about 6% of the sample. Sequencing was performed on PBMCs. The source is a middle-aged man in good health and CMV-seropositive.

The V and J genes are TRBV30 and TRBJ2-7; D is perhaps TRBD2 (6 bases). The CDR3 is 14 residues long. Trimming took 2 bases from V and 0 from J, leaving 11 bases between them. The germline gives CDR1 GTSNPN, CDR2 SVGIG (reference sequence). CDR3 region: CAWSHGGYSYEQYF. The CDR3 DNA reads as TGTGCCTGGAGTCACGGGGGTTACTCCTACGAGCAGTACTTC.

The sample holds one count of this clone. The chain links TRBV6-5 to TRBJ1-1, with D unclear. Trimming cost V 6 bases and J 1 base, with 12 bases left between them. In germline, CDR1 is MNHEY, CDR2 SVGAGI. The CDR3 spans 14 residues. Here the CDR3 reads CASSRGGKNTEAFF. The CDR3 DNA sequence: TGTGCCAGCAGCCGAGGAGGGAAGAACACTGAAGCTTTCTTT.

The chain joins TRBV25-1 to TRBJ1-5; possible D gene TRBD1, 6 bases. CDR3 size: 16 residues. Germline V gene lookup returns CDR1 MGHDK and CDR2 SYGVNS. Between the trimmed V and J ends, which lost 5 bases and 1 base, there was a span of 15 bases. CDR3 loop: CASSPPIDRSNQPQHF. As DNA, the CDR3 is TGTGCCAGCAGTCCTCCAATAGACAGGAGCAATCAGCCCCAGCATTTT.

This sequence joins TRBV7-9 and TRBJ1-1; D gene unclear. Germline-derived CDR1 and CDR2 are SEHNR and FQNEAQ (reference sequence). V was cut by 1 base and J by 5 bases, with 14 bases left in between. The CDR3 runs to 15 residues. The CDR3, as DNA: TGTGCCAGCAGCTTAGGGCAGATCCCAACAACTGAAGCTTTCTTT. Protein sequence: CASSLGQIPTTEAFF.

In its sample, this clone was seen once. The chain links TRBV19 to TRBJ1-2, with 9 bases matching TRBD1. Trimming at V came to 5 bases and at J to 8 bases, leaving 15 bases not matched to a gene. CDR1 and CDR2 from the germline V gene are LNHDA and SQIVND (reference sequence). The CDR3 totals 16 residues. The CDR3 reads CASSLRDRARQQGYTF. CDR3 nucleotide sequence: TGTGCCAGTAGTCTCCGGGACAGGGCCAGACAGCAGGGCTACACCTTC.

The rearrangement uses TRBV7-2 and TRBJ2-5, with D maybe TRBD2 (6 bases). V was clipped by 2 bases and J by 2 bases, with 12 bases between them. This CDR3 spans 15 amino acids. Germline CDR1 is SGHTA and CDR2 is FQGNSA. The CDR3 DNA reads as TGTGCCAGCAGCTTATTAGCGGTCCTTCAAGAGACCCAGTACTTC. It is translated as CASSLLAVLQETQYF.

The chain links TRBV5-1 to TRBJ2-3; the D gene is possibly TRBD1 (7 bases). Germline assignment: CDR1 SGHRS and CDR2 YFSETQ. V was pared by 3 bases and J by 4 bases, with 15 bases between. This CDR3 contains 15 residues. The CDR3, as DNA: TGCGCCAGCAGCTCACTAGGAGGGGGCTCAGATACGCAGTATTTT. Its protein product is CASSSLGGGSDTQYF.

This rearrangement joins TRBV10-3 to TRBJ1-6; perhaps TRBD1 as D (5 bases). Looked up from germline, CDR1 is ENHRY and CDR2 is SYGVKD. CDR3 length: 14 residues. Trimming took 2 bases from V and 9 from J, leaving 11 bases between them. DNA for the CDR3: TGTGCCATCAGTGAGGGGGCTTCTGGTTCACCCCTCCACTTT. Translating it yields CAISEGASGSPLHF.

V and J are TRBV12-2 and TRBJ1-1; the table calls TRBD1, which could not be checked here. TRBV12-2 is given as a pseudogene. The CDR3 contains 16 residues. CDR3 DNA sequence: TGTGCAAGTCGCTCACCGGACAGATTCATGAACACTGAAGCTTTCTTT. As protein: CASRSPDRFMNTEAFF.

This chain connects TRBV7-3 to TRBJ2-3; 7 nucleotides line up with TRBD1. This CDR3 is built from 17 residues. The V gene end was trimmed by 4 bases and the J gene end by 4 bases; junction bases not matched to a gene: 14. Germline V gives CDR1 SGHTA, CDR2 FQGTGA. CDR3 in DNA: TGTGCCAGCAGCTCCCGGGGCCCAACAGGGGTCGCAGATACGCAGTATTTT. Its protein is CASSSRGPTGVADTQYF. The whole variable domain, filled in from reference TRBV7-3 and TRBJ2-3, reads GAGVSQTPSNKVTEKGKYVELRCDPISGHTALYWYRQSLGQGPEFLIYFQGTGAADDSGLPNDRFFAVRPEGSVSTLKIQRTERGDSAVYLCASSSRGPTGVADTQYFGPGTRLTVL.

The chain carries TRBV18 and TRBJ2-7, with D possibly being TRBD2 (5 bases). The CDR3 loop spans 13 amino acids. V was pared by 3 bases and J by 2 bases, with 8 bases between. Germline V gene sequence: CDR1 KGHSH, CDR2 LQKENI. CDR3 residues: CASSPDGAYEQYF. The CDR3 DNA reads TGTGCCAGCTCACCGGACGGGGCCTACGAGCAGTACTTC.

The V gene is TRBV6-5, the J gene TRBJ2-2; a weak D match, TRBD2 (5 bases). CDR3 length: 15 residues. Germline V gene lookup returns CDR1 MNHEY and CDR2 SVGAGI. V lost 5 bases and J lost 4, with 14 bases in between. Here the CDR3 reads CASSPLERGTGELFF. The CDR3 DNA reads TGTGCCAGCAGTCCCCTAGAACGGGGCACCGGGGAGCTGTTTTTT.

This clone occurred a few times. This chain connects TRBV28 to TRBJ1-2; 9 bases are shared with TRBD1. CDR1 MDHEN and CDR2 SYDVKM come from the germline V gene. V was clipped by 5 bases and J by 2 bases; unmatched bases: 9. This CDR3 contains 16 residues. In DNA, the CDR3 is TGTGCCAGCAGTCCGGACAGGGGCCCTCTCAACTATGGCTACACCTTC. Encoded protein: CASSPDRGPLNYGYTF.

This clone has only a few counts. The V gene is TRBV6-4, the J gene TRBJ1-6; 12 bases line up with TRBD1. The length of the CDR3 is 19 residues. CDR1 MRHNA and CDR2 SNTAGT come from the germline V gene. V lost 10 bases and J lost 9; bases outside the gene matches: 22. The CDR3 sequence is CATSGGGTGGAGLRSPLHF. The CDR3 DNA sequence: TGTGCCACGTCAGGGGGCGGGACAGGGGGCGCGGGGCTGCGTTCACCCCTCCACTTT.

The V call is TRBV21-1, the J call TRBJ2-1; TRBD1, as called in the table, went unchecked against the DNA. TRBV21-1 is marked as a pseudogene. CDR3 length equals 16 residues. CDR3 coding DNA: TGTGCCAGCAGCAAGCCCTCGGGACAGTCTTACAATGAGCAGTTCTTC. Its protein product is CASSKPSGQSYNEQFF.

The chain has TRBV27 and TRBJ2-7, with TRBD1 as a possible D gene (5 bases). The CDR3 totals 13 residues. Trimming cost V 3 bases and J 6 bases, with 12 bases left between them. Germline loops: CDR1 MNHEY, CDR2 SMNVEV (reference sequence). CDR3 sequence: CASSFLGASEQYF. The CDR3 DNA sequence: TGTGCCAGCAGTTTCTTAGGGGCCTCCGAGCAGTACTTC.

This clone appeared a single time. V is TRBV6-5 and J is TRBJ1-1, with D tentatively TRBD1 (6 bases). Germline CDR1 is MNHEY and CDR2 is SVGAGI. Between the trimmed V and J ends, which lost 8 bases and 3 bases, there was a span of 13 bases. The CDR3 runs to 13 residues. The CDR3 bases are TGTGCCAGCGCAGGGGTTTTGGACACTGAAGCTTTCTTT. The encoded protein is CASAGVLDTEAFF.

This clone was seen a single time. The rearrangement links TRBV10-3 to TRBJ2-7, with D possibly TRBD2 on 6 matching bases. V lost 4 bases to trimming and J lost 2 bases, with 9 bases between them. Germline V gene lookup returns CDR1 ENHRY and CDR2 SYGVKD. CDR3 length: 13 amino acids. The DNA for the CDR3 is TGTGCCATCAGTGTCGGGAGACCCTACGAGCAGTACTTC. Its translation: CAISVGRPYEQYF.

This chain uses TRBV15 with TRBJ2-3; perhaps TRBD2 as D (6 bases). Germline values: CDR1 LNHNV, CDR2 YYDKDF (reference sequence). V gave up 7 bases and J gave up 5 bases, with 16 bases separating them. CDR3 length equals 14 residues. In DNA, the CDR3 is TGTGCCACCACCCTAGACGGGAGCGGAGATACGCAGTATTTT. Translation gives CATTLDGSGDTQYF.

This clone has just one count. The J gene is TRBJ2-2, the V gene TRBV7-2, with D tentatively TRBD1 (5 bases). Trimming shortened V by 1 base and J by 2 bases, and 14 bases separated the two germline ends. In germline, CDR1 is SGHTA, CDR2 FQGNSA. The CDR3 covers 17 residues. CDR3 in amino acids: CASSLEVTGPNTGELFF. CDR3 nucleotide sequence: TGTGCCAGCAGCTTAGAGGTTACAGGCCCAAACACCGGGGAGCTGTTTTTT.